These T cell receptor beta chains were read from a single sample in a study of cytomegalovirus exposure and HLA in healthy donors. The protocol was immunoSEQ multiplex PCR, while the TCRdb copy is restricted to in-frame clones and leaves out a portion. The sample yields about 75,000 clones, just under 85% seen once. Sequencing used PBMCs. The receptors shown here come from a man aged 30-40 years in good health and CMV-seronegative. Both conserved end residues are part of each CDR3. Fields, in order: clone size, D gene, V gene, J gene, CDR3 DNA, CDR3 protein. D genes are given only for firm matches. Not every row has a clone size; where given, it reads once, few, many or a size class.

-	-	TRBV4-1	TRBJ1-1	TGCGCCAGCAGCCCCCCTAGACAGGTAACGAACACTGAAGCTTTCTTT	CASSPPRQVTNTEAFF
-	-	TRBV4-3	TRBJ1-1	TGCGCCAGCAGCCCCCGGCCGGGGGGGAACACTGAAGCTTTCTTT	CASSPRPGGNTEAFF
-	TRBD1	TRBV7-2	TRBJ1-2	TGTGCCAGCAGCTCATCCGGGACAGCGCTAAACTATGGCTACACCTTC	CASSSSGTALNYGYTF
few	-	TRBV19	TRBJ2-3	TGTGCCAGCGGGCGAAGGGGAGGTACAGATACGCAGTATTTT	CASGRRGGTDTQYF
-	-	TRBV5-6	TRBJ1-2	TGTGCCAGCAGCTTGGTCTCAGGTAGAGATGGCTACACCTTC	CASSLVSGRDGYTF
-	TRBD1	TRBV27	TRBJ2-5	TGTGCCAGCACTACGGGCGGGACAGGACAAGAGACCCAGTACTTC	CASTTGGTGQETQYF
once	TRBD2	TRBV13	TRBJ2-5	TGTGCCAGCAGCTTCGGACTAGCGGGAGAGACCCAGTACTTC	CASSFGLAGETQYF
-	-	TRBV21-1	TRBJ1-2	TGTGCCAGCAGCAAAGCGAGGGAGCATGGCTACACCTTC	CASSKAREHGYTF
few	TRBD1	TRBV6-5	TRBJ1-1	TGTGCCAGCAGAAGACAGGGCGGCACTGAAGCTTTCTTT	CASRRQGGTEAFF
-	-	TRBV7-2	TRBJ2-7	TGTGCCAGCAGGATCGGACAGAGCTCGCACGAGCAGTACTTC	CASRIGQSSHEQYF
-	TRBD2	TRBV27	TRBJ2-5	TGTGCCAGCAGTTTAAGACTAGCGGGGGGGACGCAGTACTTC	CASSLRLAGGTQYF
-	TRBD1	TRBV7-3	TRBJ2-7	TGTGCCAGCAGCTTAAATAGGGGACAGTACTACGAGCAGTACTTC	CASSLNRGQYYEQYF
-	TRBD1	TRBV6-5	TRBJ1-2	TGTGCCAGCAGTTACCAAGGGGGCTTCTATGGCTACACCTTC	CASSYQGGFYGYTF
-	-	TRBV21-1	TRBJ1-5	TGTGCCAGCAGCAAACAGGCCCAAACAGGGGATAGCAATCAGCCCCAGCATTTT	CASSKQAQTGDSNQPQHF
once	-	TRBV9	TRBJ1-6	TGTGCCAGCAGCCCCGGGGGAGGGGGAAAGAATTCACCCCTCCACTTT	CASSPGGGGKNSPLHF
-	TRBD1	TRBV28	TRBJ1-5	TGTGCCAGCAGTAATATACAGGGGGCTGGCAATCAGCCCCAGCATTTT	CASSNIQGAGNQPQHF
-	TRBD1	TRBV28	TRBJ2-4	TGTGCCAGCAGCGAGGGGGCGGTCGGAAACATTCAGTACTTC	CASSEGAVGNIQYF
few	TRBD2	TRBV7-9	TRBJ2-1	TGTGCCAGCAGCTTAGACGGACTAGTGAATGAGCAGTTCTTC	CASSLDGLVNEQFF
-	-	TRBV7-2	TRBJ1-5	TGTGCCAGCAGCCCAACTGGGACTACAGGTCAGCCCCAGCATTTT	CASSPTGTTGQPQHF
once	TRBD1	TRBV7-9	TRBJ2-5	TGTGCCAGCAGCTTATTAGGGGGCAAGGAGACCCAGTACTTC	CASSLLGGKETQYF
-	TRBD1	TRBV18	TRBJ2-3	TGTGCCAGCTCACCGGACAGGACGAATACGCAGTATTTT	CASSPDRTNTQYF
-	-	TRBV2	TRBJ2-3	TGTGCCAGCAGTGAAGGCTTAAGGCAGGGAACAGATACGCAGTATTTT	CASSEGLRQGTDTQYF
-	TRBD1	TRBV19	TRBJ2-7	TGTGCCAGTAAGGGGACAGGACTCTACGAGCAGTACTTC	CASKGTGLYEQYF
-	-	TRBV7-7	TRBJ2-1	TGTGCCAGCAGCTTGGACTATTCGAATGAGCAGTTCTTC	CASSLDYSNEQFF
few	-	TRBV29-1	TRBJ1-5	TGCAGCGTTATATTTGGCAATCAGCCCCAGCATTTT	CSVIFGNQPQHF
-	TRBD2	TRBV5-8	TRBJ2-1	TGTGCCAGCAGCCTAGCGGAAACCAGGCTCTACAATGAGCAGTTCTTC	CASSLAETRLYNEQFF
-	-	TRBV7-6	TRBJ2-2	TGTGCCAGCAGCTTAAAGACTAGCACCGGGGAGCTGTTTTTT	CASSLKTSTGELFF
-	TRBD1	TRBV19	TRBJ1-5	TGTGCCAGTAGAGTAGGGATGGGACAGGGAGATTACATTGGCAATCAGCCCCAGCATTTT	CASRVGMGQGDYIGNQPQHF
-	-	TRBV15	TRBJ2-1	TGTGCCACCAGCAGAGGGTACAGCCACAATGAGCAGTTCTTC	CATSRGYSHNEQFF
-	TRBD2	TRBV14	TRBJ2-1	TGTGCCAGCAGCCAACGGAGGGGAGGGATCAATGAGCAGTTCTTC	CASSQRRGGINEQFF
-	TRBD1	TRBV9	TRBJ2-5	TGTGCCAGCAGCGTAGGGACAGGGGGTTGGGGGGAGACCCAGTACTTC	CASSVGTGGWGETQYF
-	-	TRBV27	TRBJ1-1	TGTGCCAGCAGTTCCCCCGGGAACTGGGGAGCTTTCTTT	CASSSPGNWGAFF
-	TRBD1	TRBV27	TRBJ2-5	TGTGCCAGCAAGGAAACGGCAGGGGGCTTGACCCGCGGGAAGACCCAGTACTTC	CASKETAGGLTRGKTQYF
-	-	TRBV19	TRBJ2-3	TGTGCCAGTATTGGCGCGGATTATAGCTCCACAGATACGCAGTATTTT	CASIGADYSSTDTQYF
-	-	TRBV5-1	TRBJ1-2	TGCGCCAGCAGCCCTAATGAGGAAGGCTACACCTTC	CASSPNEEGYTF
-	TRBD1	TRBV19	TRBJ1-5	TGTGCCAGTAGTTCGAGACAGGGACCTACCATGGCTCAGCCCCAGCATTTT	CASSSRQGPTMAQPQHF
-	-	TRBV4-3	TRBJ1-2	TGCGCCAGCAGCGAAGGACGCGGTGGGGCAGATGGCTACACCTTC	CASSEGRGGADGYTF
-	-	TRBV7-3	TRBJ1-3	TGTGCCAGCAGCTCCAGCGGGGGATATGGAAACACCATATATTTT	CASSSSGGYGNTIYF
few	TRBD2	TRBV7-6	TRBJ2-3	TGTGCCAGCAGGACCCTAGCGGGAGGTTCAGATACGCAGTATTTT	CASRTLAGGSDTQYF
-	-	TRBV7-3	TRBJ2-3	TGTGCCAGCAGCCTCGGTGGTACGCAGTATTTT	CASSLGGTQYF
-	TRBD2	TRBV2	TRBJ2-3	TGTGCCAGCAGTGAAGCTCGATCTAGCGGGAGCACAGATACGCAGTATTTT	CASSEARSSGSTDTQYF
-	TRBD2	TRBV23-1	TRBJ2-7	TGCGCCAGCAGTCACCGGGGGGGATACGAGCAGTACTTC	CASSHRGGYEQYF
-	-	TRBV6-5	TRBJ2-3	TGTGCCAGCAGTTACTCGAGGATCACAGATACGCAGTATTTT	CASSYSRITDTQYF
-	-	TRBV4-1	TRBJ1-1	TGCGCCAGCAGCCAGGGCCGCACTGAAGCTTTCTTT	CASSQGRTEAFF
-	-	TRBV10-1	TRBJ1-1	TGCGCCAGCAGTGAGGGAGAGGGCTACTTTACCGCTGAAGCTTTCTTT	CASSEGEGYFTAEAFF
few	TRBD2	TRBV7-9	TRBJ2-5	TGTGCCAGCAGCTTTAGCGCGGGGGGAGGAGAGACCCAGTACTTC	CASSFSAGGGETQYF
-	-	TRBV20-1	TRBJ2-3	TGCAGTGCTAGTTTCCTTGCGCAGTATTTT	CSASFLAQYF
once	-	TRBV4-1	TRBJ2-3	TGCGCCAGCAGCCCCCGGGGGAGCACAGATACGCAGTATTTT	CASSPRGSTDTQYF
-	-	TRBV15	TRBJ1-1	TGTGCCACCAGCAGAGGGTTATTTGGCCTGAACACTGAAGCTTTCTTT	CATSRGLFGLNTEAFF
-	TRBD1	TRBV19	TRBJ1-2	TGTGCCAGTAGTGCGCGACAGGGTGGAGGCTACACCTTC	CASSARQGGGYTF
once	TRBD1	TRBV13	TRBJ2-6	TGTGCCAGCAGCGAGGGACAGGGAGTCGTCTCTGGGGCCAACGTCCTGACTTTC	CASSEGQGVVSGANVLTF
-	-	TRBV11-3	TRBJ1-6	TGTGCCAGCAGCTTCCTCTCTGATTCACCCCTCCACTTT	CASSFLSDSPLHF
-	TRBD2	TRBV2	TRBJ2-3	TGTGCCAGGGCAGGACTAGCGGGGGGGACTAGCACAGATACGCAGTATTTT	CARAGLAGGTSTDTQYF
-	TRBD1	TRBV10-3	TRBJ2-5	TGTGCCACGCGACAGGGTCGAGAGACCCAGTACTTC	CATRQGRETQYF
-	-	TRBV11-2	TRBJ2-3	TGTGCCAGCAGCTTGGGACAAAGACTGCGCACAGATACGCAGTATTTT	CASSLGQRLRTDTQYF
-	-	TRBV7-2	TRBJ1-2	TGTGCCAGCAGCTTAGGAGGGATCCATTATGGCTACACCTTC	CASSLGGIHYGYTF
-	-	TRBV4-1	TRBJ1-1	TGCGCCAGCAGCCAAGGAGGCAGAGGGGGACCGGGGACTGAAGCTTTCTTT	CASSQGGRGGPGTEAFF
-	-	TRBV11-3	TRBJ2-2	TGTGCCAGCAGCTTCGGCGGGGTACCGAACACCGGGGAGCTGTTTTTT	CASSFGGVPNTGELFF
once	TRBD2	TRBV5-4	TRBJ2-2	TGTGCCAGCAGCCCCAGACTAGCGGAGCGCACCGGGGAGCTGTTTTTT	CASSPRLAERTGELFF